A selection of T cell receptor beta chains follows, all from one sample in a study of blood T cells in healthy people across ages. TCRdb re-called the 5' RACE reads through MiXCR, storing one row per CDR3 protein. This sample has hundreds of thousands of distinct CDR3 sequences, with around a fifth found just once. The sample was blood. The receptors here all came from a man between 65 and 85 years old in good health. Both conserved end residues are part of each CDR3. The order of the fields is V gene, CDR3 protein.

TRBV29-1 | CSVEDEKLFF
TRBV28 | CASSLLGFQETQYF
TRBV28 | CASTGTSDATGELFF
TRBV25-1 | CASSESGQLQETQYF
TRBV6-1 | CASSEMLAGGNEQFF
TRBV11-1 | CASSDNNYEQYF
TRBV5-1 | CASSPAAASGYNEQFF
TRBV15 | CATSRDPSGRASSSYEQYF
TRBV14 | CASSQGWREIYYEQYF
TRBV29-1 | CSVVGGPSGNTIYF
TRBV14 | CASSQGGPASNYGYTF
TRBV3-1 | CASSQAERPETQYF
TRBV5-1 | CASNPGDRGLQETQYF
TRBV20-1 | CSALQGAIDTQYF
TRBV7-6 | CASSQDRSEKLFF
TRBV2 | CASRGLAGVNEQFF
TRBV6-5 | CASSPGGHTEAFF
TRBV29-1 | CSVERGPSYEQYF
TRBV9 | CASSVGGGPETQYF
TRBV7-8 | CASSLRGRARGTDTQYF